Below, 18 T cell receptor beta chains from the same sample are listed, as sequenced in a study of beta chain features in type 1 diabetes (dated by TCRdb to the late 2010s). Antigens for these TCRs are unknown. Broad study findings and their caveats: A moderate but significant shortening of TCRB CDR3 length was observed in type 1 diabetes patients in all four CD4+ subsets.

Libraries were made using the immunoSEQ multiplex PCR assay. The entire isolated RNA was reverse transcribed using the High Capacity cDNA Reverse Transcription Kit, and thus expressed TCRB transcripts were sequenced. The source is immuneACCESS, and TCRdb retained only in-frame sequences with V and J called. Part of the clones is not carried over; for the studies checked, unresolved V genes explain less than half of this, and the remainder is unexplained. Across this sample there are approximately 170,000 clones, with approximately 8% seen only once. Of the sample, under 0.55% falls within the top ten clones. The sequenced sample consisted of central memory CD4+ T cells from blood. The receptors derive from a man younger than 35 with type 1 diabetes.

This clone was detected only a few times. The rearrangement links TRBV18 to TRBJ2-1; TRBD1 matches 8 bases. This CDR3 contains 15 residues. Germline V CDR1 and CDR2: KGHSH, LQKENI. V gave up 3 bases and J gave up 3 bases; unmatched junction bases: 4. The DNA of the CDR3 is TGTGCCAGCTCACCGGACAGGGCGATCTACAATGAGCAGTTCTTC. As protein: CASSPDRAIYNEQFF.

There are many counts of this clone. V and J are TRBV29-1 and TRBJ2-7; TRBD2 is a possible D gene (5 bases). The CDR3 consists of 13 residues. Between the trimmed V and J ends, which lost 6 bases and 6 bases, there was a span of 18 bases. Germline CDR1 reads SQVTM; CDR2 reads ANQGSEA. CDR3 nucleotide sequence: TGCAGCGTCCCCCGTCAGAAGGACTTCGAGCAGTACTTC. This gives the protein CSVPRQKDFEQYF.

This clone came up a few times. The gene calls are TRBV5-6 and TRBJ2-5, with D tentatively TRBD2 (7 bases). CDR3 size: 15 residues. V was cut by 5 bases and J by 2 bases, with 16 bases left in between. Per the germline V gene, CDR1 is SGHDT and CDR2 is YYEEEE. This CDR3 reads CASRNAGRGQETQYF. The CDR3 region has the DNA TGTGCCAGCAGAAACGCAGGGAGGGGGCAAGAGACCCAGTACTTC.

This chain joins TRBV30 and TRBJ2-7, with 10 bases fitting TRBD2. Germline V CDR1 and CDR2: GTSNPN, SVGIG (reference sequence). V lost 6 bases and J lost 7; bases outside the gene matches: 12. CDR3 size: 14 residues. CDR3 DNA: TGTGCCTGCCCTAAGGGGACAGCGGGGGGGGAGCAGTACTTC. Translation: CACPKGTAGGEQYF.

The V call is TRBV7-9, the J call TRBJ2-2; weak D call: TRBD1 (5 bases). Germline CDR1 is SEHNR and CDR2 is FQNEAQ (reference sequence). This CDR3 is built from 16 residues. V lost 1 base and J lost 1, with 10 bases in between. CDR3 sequence (DNA): TGTGCCAGCAGCTTAGATCTAGGACAGAACACCGGGGAGCTGTTTTTT. Translated, it gives CASSLDLGQNTGELFF. Full variable domain (missing parts from reference TRBV7-9 and TRBJ2-2): DTGVSQNPRHKITKRGQNVTFRCDPISEHNRLYWYRQTLGQGPEFLTYFQNEAQLEKSRLLSDRFSAERPKGSFSTLEIQRTEQGDSAMYLCASSLDLGQNTGELFFGEGSRLTVL.

This clone turned up a few times. This rearrangement joins TRBV4-2 to TRBJ1-1, with 7 nucleotides matching TRBD1. V lost 4 bases to trimming and J lost 5 bases; unmatched junction nucleotides: 4. This CDR3 is built from 13 residues. Germline CDR1 is LGHNA and CDR2 is YNFKEQ. The CDR3 region has the DNA TGTGCCAGCAGCCCACAGGGGAGGACTGAAGCTTTCTTT. Its protein is CASSPQGRTEAFF.

Ten or more counts support this clone. The chain joins TRBV5-1 to TRBJ2-3; 8 bases agree with TRBD2. The CDR3 has 14 residues. J lost 5 bases, V lost 3 bases, and 5 bases had no gene match. Germline assignment: CDR1 SGHRS and CDR2 YFSETQ. The CDR3: CASSYLSGGDTQYF. The CDR3, as DNA: TGCGCCAGCAGCTACCTGAGCGGGGGAGATACGCAGTATTTT. Full variable domain (rest looked up from reference TRBV5-1 and TRBJ2-3): KAGVTQTPRYLIKTRGQQVTLSCSPISGHRSVSWYQQTPGQGLQFLFEYFSETQRNKGNFPGRFSGRQFSNSRSEMNVSTLELGDSALYLCASSYLSGGDTQYFGPGTRLTVL.

This clone came up a few times. The chain couples TRBV25-1 to TRBJ2-7; weak D call: TRBD1 (6 bases). This CDR3 has 13 amino acids. The germline V and J ends were trimmed by 4 bases and 3 bases, with 10 bases remaining between them. Germline V gene lookup returns CDR1 MGHDK and CDR2 SYGVNS. Here the CDR3 reads CASSALTGYEQYF. The CDR3 bases are TGTGCCAGCAGTGCCCTGACAGGCTACGAGCAGTACTTC.

This clone was seen more than once but under ten times. The chain couples TRBV11-2 to TRBJ2-1; TRBD1 agrees at 7 bases. The CDR3 runs 13 residues. Looked up from germline, CDR1 is SGHAT and CDR2 is FQNNGV. The junction had 2 bases not matched to a gene; V was cut back by 0 bases and J by 9 bases. CDR3: CASSLEYRGEQFF. The DNA for the CDR3 is TGTGCCAGCAGCTTAGAATACAGGGGTGAGCAGTTCTTC. The whole variable domain, filled in from reference TRBV11-2 and TRBJ2-1, reads EAGVAQSPRYKIIEKRQSVAFWCNPISGHATLYWYQQILGQGPKLLIQFQNNGVVDDSQLPKDRFSAERLKGVDSTLKIQPAKLEDSAVYLCASSLEYRGEQFFGPGTRLTVL.

The chain recombines TRBV2 with TRBJ1-4, with D perhaps TRBD1 (5 bases). CDR3 length: 13 residues. V lost 7 bases and J 16 bases, leaving 22 bases between the germline ends. In germline, CDR1 is SNHLY, CDR2 FYNNEI. CDR3 amino acids: CASTDGRGGESFF. The CDR3 DNA reads TGTGCCAGCACCGATGGGAGGGGCGGGGAATCGTTTTTT.

This clone has just a few counts. The V and J genes are TRBV19 and TRBJ2-1; TRBD1 matches at 10 bases. J lost 3 bases, V lost 8 bases, and 13 bases had no gene match. The CDR3 length is 17 residues. Germline CDR1 LNHDA, CDR2 SQIVND (reference sequence). The CDR3 loop reads CASEPYRQGASYNEQFF. CDR3 DNA sequence: TGTGCCAGTGAACCTTATCGACAGGGGGCGAGCTACAATGAGCAGTTCTTC.

The gene calls are TRBV19 and TRBJ2-3; a possible D gene is TRBD1 (5 bases). V shed 4 bases and J shed 4 bases, with 12 bases lying between them. Germline V gene lookup returns CDR1 LNHDA and CDR2 SQIVND (reference sequence). CDR3 size: 14 residues. The CDR3 DNA reads TGTGCCAGTAGTAAACAAAACAGGCCAGATACGCAGTATTTT. Its protein product is CASSKQNRPDTQYF. The full variable domain, completed using reference TRBV19 and TRBJ2-3, is DGGITQSPKYLFRKEGQNVTLSCEQNLNHDAMYWYRQDPGQGLRLIYYSQIVNDFQKGDIAEGYSVSREKKESFPLTVTSAQKNPTAFYLCASSKQNRPDTQYFGPGTRLTVL.

The chain recombines TRBV5-1 with TRBJ1-1; D uncertain. The germline V gene has CDR1 SGHRS and CDR2 YFSETQ. Trimming pared 0 bases from V and 2 bases from J, leaving 8 bases between. The CDR3 is 14 amino acids. CDR3 in DNA: TGCGCCAGCAGCTTGGACACACGAAACACTGAAGCTTTCTTT. It is translated as CASSLDTRNTEAFF.

The rearrangement uses TRBV5-1 and TRBJ2-3; tentatively, D is TRBD2 (5 bases). V was cut by 3 bases and J by 6 bases, with 8 bases left in between. The CDR3 has 12 residues. Germline V CDR1 and CDR2: SGHRS, YFSETQ. The CDR3 loop reads CASSSRGDTQYF. The CDR3 bases are TGCGCCAGCAGCTCCAGAGGGGATACGCAGTATTTT.

CDR3 amino acids: CASIGALNTEAFF. In DNA form, the CDR3 reads TGTGCCAGTATAGGGGCCTTGAACACTGAAGCTTTCTTT. This chain links TRBV6-5 with TRBJ1-1; possible D gene TRBD1, 5 bases. The CDR3 consists of 13 residues. Germline V gene data show CDR1 as MNHEY and CDR2 as SVGAGI. The V end lost 9 bases, the J end lost 0 bases, and 11 bases lay between the germline ends.

This clone was observed a handful of times. The chain uses TRBV5-1 and TRBJ2-4; TRBD2 agrees at 7 bases. Trimming at V came to 4 bases and at J to 1 base, leaving 5 bases not matched to a gene. The CDR3 sequence is 15 residues long. Germline V lookup: CDR1 SGHRS, CDR2 YFSETQ. The CDR3 reads CASSHNSGAKNIQYF. In nucleotides, the CDR3 is TGCGCCAGCAGCCATAATAGCGGGGCCAAAAACATTCAGTACTTC.

This clone was found a few times. V gene TRBV30 combines with J gene TRBJ1-6, with a tentative D call TRBD1 (5 bases). Germline assignment: CDR1 GTSNPN and CDR2 SVGIG (reference sequence). Trimming took off 5 bases at V and 10 bases at J, with 18 bases between the two ends. The CDR3 is made up of 14 amino acids. As DNA, the CDR3 is TGTGCCTGGGATTACAGGTCAAAGGGATCACCCCTCCACTTT. Its translation is CAWDYRSKGSPLHF. The complete variable domain, with remaining parts taken from reference TRBV30 and TRBJ1-6, reads SQTIHQWPATLVQPVGSPLSLECTVEGTSNPNLYWYRQAAGRGLQLLFYSVGIGQISSEVPQNLSASRPQDRQFILSSKKLLLSDSGFYLCAWDYRSKGSPLHFGNGTRLTVT.

The V gene is TRBV28, the J gene TRBJ1-1; D is perhaps TRBD1 (5 bases). V lost 4 bases and J 0 bases, leaving 12 bases between the germline ends. This CDR3 has 15 residues. CDR1 and CDR2 from the germline V gene are MDHEN and SYDVKM. The CDR3 DNA follows: TGTGCCAGCAGTTCTGGTTCAGGGTTGAACACTGAAGCTTTCTTT. It yields the protein CASSSGSGLNTEAFF. Filled out from reference TRBV28 and TRBJ1-1, the complete variable domain reads DVKVTQSSRYLVKRTGEKVFLECVQDMDHENMFWYRQDPGLGLRLIYFSYDVKMKEKGDIPEGYSVSREKKERFSLILESASTNQTSMYLCASSSGSGLNTEAFFGQGTRLTVV.